This T cell receptor (beta chain) was found in a study of T cells in Graves' hyperthyroidism and ophthalmopathy. Study-wide results and caveats: Most thyroid clonotypes expanded above 0.001 were also detected in blood.

Ophthalmopathy cases met thresholds of Clinical Activity Score at least 3, NOSPECS grade at least 4 and duration under 3 months. Reasons for excluding patients were uncontrolled infection, other autoimmune disease, pregnancy or lactation. In the case of this clonotype: Antigen: not known.

Germline CDR1 and CDR2: MNHEY and SMNVEV (reference sequence). The CDR3 has 15 amino acids. The ends were cut back, 0 bases at V and 0 bases at J, with 9 bases in the middle. Amplified TCR beta CDR3 regions derived from RNA transcripts. The TCR CDR3 first-round RT-PCR relied on the HTBI primer set. Using its own MiXCR run on the multiplex PCR reads, TCRdb lists one record per CDR3 protein. The sample shows around 620,000 distinct CDR3 sequences, approximately 15% of them seen only once. The clonotype originates from a woman aged 18-30 years with Graves' ophthalmopathy. The genes are TRBV27 and TRBJ2-7; D gene uncertain. The sample consisted of blood. As DNA, the CDR3 is TGTGCCAGCAGTTTATCGTCACAGAGCTCCTACGAGCAGTACTTC. This gives the protein CASSLSSQSSYEQYF.